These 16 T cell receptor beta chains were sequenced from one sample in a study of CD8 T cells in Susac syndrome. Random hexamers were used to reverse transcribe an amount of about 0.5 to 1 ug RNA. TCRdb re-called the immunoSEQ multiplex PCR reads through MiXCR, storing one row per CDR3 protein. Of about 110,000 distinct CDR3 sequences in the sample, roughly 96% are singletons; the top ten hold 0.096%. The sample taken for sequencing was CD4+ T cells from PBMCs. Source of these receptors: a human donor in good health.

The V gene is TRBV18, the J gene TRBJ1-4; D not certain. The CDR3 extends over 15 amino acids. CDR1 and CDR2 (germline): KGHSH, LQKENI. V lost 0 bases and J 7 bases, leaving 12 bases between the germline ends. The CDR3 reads CASSPPGGVGEKLFF. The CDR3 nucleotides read TGTGCCAGCTCACCACCCGGAGGCGTGGGTGAAAAACTGTTTTTT.

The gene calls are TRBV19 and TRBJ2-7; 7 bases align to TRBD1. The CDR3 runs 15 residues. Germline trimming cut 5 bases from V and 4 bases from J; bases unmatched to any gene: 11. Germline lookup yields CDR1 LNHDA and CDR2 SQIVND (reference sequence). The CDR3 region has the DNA TGTGCCAGTAGTTCCGCCGGGACAGCAGTTTACGAGCAGTACTTC. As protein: CASSSAGTAVYEQYF. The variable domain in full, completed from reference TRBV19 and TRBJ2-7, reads DGGITQSPKYLFRKEGQNVTLSCEQNLNHDAMYWYRQDPGQGLRLIYYSQIVNDFQKGDIAEGYSVSREKKESFPLTVTSAQKNPTAFYLCASSSAGTAVYEQYFGPGTRLTVT.

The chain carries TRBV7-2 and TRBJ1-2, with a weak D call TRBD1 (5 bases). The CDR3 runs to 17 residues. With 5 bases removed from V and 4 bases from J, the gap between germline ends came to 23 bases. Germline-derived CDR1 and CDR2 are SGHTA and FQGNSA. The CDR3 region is CASSLTAGGKGLYGYTF. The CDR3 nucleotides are TGTGCCAGCAGCCTCACGGCGGGGGGGAAAGGCCTCTATGGCTACACCTTC.

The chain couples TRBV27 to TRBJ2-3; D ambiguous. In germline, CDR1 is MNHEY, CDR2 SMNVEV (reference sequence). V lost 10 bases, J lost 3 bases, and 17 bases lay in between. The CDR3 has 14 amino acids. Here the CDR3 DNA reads TGTGCCACGCAACTGACCTACGGGACAGATACGCAGTATTTT. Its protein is CATQLTYGTDTQYF.

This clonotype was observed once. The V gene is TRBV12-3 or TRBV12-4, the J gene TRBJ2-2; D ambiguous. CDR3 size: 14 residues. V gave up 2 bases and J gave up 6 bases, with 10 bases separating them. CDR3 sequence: CASSLIIWAGELFF. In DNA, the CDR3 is TGTGCCAGCAGTTTAATAATCTGGGCCGGGGAGCTGTTTTTT.

The CDR3 DNA reads as TGTGCCAGCACTCGGGAGGGGTACGAGCAGTACTTC. This translates into CASTREGYEQYF. V is TRBV28 and J is TRBJ2-7; 8 bases map to TRBD2. J gave up 4 bases and V 7 bases, and 3 bases lay outside the gene matches. In germline, CDR1 is MDHEN, CDR2 SYDVKM. The CDR3 is made up of 12 amino acids. Supplemented by reference TRBV28 and TRBJ2-7, the full variable domain reads DVKVTQSSRYLVKRTGEKVFLECVQDMDHENMFWYRQDPGLGLRLIYFSYDVKMKEKGDIPEGYSVSREKKERFSLILESASTNQTSMYLCASTREGYEQYFGPGTRLTVT.

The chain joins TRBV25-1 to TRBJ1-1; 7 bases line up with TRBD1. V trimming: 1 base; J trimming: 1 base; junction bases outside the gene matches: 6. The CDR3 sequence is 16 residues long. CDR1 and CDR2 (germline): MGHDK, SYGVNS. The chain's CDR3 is CASSESRGRKNTEAFF. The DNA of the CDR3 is TGTGCCAGCAGTGAATCGAGGGGGCGAAAGAACACTGAAGCTTTCTTT.

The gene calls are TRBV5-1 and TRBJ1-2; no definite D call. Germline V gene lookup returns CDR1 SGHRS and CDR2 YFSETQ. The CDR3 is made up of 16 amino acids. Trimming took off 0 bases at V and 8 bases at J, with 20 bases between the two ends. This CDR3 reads CASSLEGRPQSGGYTF. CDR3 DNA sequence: TGCGCCAGCAGCTTGGAAGGACGGCCTCAAAGTGGAGGCTACACCTTC.

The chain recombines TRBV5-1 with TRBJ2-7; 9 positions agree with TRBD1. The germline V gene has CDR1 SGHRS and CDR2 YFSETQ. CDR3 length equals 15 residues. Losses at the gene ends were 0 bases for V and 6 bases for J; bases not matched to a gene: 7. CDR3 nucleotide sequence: TGCGCCAGCAGCTTGGAGGGACAGGGTTTACGCGAGCAGTACTTC. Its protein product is CASSLEGQGLREQYF.

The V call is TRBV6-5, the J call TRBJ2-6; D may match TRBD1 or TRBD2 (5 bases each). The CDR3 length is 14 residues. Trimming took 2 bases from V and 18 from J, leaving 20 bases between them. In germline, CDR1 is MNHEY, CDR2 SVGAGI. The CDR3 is CASSYRGSADWPTF. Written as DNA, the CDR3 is TGTGCCAGCAGTTACCGGGGCTCCGCAGATTGGCCGACTTTC.

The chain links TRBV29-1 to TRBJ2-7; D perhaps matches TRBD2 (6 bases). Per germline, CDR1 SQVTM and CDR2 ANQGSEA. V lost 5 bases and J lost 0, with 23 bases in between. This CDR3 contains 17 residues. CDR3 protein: CSVLLRMRGTNSYEQYF. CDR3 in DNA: TGCAGCGTTCTCCTCCGTATGCGCGGGACCAACTCCTACGAGCAGTACTTC.

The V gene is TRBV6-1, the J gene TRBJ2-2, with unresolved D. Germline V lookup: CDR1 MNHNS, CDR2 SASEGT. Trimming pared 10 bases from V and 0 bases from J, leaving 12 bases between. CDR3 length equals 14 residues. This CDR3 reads CATLKGSNTGELFF. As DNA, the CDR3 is TGTGCCACCCTGAAAGGGTCGAACACCGGGGAGCTGTTTTTT.

CDR3 loop: CASSLVWGGALDEQFF. The CDR3 nucleotides are TGTGCCAGCAGCTTAGTCTGGGGGGGGGCTCTCGATGAGCAGTTCTTC. The chain has TRBV7-2 and TRBJ2-1, with D possibly matching TRBD2 (7 bases). The CDR3 contains 16 residues. Trimming stripped 1 base from V and 8 bases from J, with 18 bases between. The germline CDR1 and CDR2 sequences are SGHTA and FQGNSA.

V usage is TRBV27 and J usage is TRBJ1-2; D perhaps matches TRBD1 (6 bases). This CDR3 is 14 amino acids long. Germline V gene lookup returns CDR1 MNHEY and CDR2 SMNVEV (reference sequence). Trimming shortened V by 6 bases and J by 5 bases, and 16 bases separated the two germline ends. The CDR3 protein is CASSPQGKRYGYTF. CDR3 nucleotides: TGTGCCAGCAGCCCACAGGGCAAGAGGTATGGCTACACCTTC.

The CDR3 protein is CASRRTSVAVKFF. CDR3 sequence (DNA): TGTGCCAGCAGGCGAACGTCAGTAGCCGTAAAGTTCTTC. J is TRBJ2-1 and V is TRBV2; D is unresolved. CDR3 length: 13 residues. Germline lookup yields CDR1 SNHLY and CDR2 FYNNEI. Trimming removed 6 bases from V and 14 bases from J, with 20 bases in between. Using reference TRBV2 and TRBJ2-1 for the parts outside the CDR3, the full variable domain is EPEVTQTPSHQVTQMGQEVILRCVPISNHLYFYWYRQILGQKVEFLVSFYNNEISEKSEIFDDQFSVERPDGSNFTLKIRSTKLEDSAMYFCASRRTSVAVKFFGPGTRLTVL.

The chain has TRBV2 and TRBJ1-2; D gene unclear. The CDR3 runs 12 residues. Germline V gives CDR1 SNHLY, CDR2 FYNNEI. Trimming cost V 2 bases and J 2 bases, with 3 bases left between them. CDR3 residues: CASSERNYGYTF. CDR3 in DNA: TGTGCCAGCAGTGAACGGAACTATGGCTACACCTTC.